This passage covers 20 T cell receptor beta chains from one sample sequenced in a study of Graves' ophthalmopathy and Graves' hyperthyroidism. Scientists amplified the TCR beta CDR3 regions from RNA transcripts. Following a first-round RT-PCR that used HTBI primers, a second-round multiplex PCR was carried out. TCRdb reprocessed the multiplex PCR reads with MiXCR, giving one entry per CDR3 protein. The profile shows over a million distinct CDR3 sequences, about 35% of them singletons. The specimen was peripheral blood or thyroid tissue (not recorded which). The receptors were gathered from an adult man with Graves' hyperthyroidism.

CDR3 in DNA: TGTGCCAGCAGCTCCCTCCCGGCAGGGACCGACGAGCAGTACTTC. Protein sequence: CASSSLPAGTDEQYF. The chain uses TRBV2 and TRBJ2-7; D assignment may be TRBD1 or TRBD2 (5 bases each). This CDR3 has 15 amino acids. Trimming took off 6 bases at V and 5 bases at J, with 20 bases between the two ends. Germline lookup yields CDR1 SNHLY and CDR2 FYNNEI.

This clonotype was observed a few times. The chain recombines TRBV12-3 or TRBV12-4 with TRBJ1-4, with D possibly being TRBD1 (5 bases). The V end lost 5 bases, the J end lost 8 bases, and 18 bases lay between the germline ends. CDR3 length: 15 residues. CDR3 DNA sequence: TGTGCCAGCAGTACCCAGGACAACCCGGGGGAAAAACTGTTTTTT. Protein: CASSTQDNPGEKLFF.

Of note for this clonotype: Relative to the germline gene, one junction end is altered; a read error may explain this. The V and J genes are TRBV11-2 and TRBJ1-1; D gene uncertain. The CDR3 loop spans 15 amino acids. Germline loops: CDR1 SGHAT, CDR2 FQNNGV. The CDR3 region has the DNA TGTGCCAGCAGCTTAGTCACGGGGATGAACACTGAAGCTCTCTTT. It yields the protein CASSLVTGMNTEALF.

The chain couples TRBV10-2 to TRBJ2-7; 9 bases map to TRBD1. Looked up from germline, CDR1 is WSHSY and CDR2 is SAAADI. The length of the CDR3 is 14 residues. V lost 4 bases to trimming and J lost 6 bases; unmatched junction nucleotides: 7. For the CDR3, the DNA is TGCGCCAGCAGTGCCGGACAGGGGTTCGGCGAGCAGTACTTC. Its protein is CASSAGQGFGEQYF.

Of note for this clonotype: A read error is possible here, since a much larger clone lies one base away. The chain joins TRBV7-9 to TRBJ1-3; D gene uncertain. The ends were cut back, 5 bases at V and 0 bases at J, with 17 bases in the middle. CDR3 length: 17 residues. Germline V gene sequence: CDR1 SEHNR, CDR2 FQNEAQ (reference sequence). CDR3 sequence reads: CASSVRHSFSSGNTIYF. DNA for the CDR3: TGTGCCAGCAGCGTACGACACAGCTTTAGCTCTGGAAACACCATATATTTT.

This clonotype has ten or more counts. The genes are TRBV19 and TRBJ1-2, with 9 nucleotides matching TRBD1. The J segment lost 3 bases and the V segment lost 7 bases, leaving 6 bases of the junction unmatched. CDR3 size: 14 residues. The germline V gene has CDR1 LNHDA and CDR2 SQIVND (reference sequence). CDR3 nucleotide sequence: TGTGCCAGTACCCCGGGACAGGGAGACTATGGCTACACCTTC. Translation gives CASTPGQGDYGYTF.

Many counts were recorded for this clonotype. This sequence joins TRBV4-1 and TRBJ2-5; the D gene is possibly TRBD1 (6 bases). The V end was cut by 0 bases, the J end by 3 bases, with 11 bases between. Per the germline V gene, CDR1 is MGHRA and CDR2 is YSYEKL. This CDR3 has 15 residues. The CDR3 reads CASSQDEAGEETQYF. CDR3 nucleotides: TGCGCCAGCAGCCAAGATGAGGCAGGGGAAGAGACCCAGTACTTC.

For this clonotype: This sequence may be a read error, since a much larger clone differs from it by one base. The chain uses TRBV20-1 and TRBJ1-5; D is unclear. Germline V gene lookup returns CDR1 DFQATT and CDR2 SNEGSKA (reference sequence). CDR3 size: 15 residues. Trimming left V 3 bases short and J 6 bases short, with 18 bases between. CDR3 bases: TGCAGTGCTAGTCTAAGCGGGGTTTCTAGTCAGCCCCAGCATTTT. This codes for CSASLSGVSSQPQHF.

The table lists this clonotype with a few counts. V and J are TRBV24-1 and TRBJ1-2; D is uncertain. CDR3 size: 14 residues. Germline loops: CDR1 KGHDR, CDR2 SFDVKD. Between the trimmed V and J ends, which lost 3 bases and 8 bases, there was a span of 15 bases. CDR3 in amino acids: CATSDDDGLGGYTF. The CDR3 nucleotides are TGTGCCACCAGTGATGATGACGGTCTCGGGGGCTACACCTTC.

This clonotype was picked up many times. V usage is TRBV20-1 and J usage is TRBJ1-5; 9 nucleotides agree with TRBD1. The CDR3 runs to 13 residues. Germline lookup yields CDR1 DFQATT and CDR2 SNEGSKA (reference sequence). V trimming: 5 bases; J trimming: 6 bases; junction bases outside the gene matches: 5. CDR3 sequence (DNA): TGCAGTGCTCGGACAGGGGTACTTCAGCCCCAGCATTTT. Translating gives CSARTGVLQPQHF.

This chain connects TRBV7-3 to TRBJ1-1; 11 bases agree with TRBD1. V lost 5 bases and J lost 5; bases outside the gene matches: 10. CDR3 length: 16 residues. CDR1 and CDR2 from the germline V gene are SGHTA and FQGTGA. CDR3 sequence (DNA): TGTGCCAGCAGCCGAGGGACAGGGGGGGATCGGACTGAAGCTTTCTTT. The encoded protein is CASSRGTGGDRTEAFF. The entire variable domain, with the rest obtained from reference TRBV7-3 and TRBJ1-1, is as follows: GAGVSQTPSNKVTEKGKYVELRCDPISGHTALYWYRQSLGQGPEFLIYFQGTGAADDSGLPNDRFFAVRPEGSVSTLKIQRTERGDSAVYLCASSRGTGGDRTEAFFGQGTRLTVV.

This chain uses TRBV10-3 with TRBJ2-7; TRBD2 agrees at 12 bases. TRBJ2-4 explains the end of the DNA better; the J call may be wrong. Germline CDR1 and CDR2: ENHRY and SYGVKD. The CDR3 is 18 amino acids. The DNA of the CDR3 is TGTGCCATCAGCTCCGGGACTAGCGGGTCTCTAGCCAAAAACATTCAGTACTTC. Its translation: CAISSGTSGSLAKNIQYF.

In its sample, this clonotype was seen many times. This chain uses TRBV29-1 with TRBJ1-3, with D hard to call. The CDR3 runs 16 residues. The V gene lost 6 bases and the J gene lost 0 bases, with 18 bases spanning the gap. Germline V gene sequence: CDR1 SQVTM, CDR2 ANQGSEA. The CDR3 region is CSVSLPTGDSGNTIYF. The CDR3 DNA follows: TGCAGCGTGTCCCTTCCGACGGGCGACTCTGGAAACACCATATATTTT.

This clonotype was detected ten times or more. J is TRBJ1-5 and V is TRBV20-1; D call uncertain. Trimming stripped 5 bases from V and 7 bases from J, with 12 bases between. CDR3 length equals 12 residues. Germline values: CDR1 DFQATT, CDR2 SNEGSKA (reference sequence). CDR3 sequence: CSAAAGSQPQHF. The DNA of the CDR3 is TGCAGTGCTGCTGCCGGGAGCCAGCCCCAGCATTTT.

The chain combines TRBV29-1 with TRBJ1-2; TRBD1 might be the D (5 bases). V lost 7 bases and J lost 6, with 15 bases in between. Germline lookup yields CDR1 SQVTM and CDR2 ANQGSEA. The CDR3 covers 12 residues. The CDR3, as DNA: TGCAGCGCGGGCCAGACAGAAAATGGCTACACCTTC. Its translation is CSAGQTENGYTF.

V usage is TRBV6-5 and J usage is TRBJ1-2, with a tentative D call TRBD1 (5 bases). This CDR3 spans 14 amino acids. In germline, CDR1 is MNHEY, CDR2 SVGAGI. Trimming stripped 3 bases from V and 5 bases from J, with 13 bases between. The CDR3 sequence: CASSYNRRGYGYTF. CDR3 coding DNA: TGTGCCAGCAGTTATAACAGGAGGGGATATGGCTACACCTTC.

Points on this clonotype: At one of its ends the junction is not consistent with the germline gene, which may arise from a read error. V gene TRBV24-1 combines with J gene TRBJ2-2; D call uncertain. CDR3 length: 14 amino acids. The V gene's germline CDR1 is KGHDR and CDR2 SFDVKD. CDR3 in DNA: TGTGCCACCAGTGAGTTCGCGAACACCAGGGAGCTGTTTTTT. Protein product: CATSEFANTRELFF.

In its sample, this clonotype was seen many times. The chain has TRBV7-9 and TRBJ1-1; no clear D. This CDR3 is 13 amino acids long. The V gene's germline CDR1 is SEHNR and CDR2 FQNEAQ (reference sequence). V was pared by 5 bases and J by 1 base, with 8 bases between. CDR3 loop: CASSSARNTEAFF. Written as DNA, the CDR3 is TGTGCCAGCAGCAGTGCTAGGAACACTGAAGCTTTCTTT.

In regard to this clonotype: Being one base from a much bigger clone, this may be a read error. CDR3 sequence (DNA): TGTGCCAGTAGTATTCCCGACTTGGAGCCCCAGCATTTT. Encoded protein: CASSIPDLEPQHF. This sequence joins TRBV19 and TRBJ1-5; no firm D call. CDR3 length equals 13 residues. CDR1 is LNHDA, CDR2 SQIVND, per germline (reference sequence). V was shortened by 3 bases and J by 8 bases, with 11 bases between the two germline ends. The full variable domain, rest sourced from reference TRBV19 and TRBJ1-5, is DGGITQSPKYLFRKEGQNVTLSCEQNLNHDAMYWYRQDPGQGLRLIYYSQIVNDFQKGDIAEGYSVSREKKESFPLTVTSAQKNPTAFYLCASSIPDLEPQHFGDGTRLSIL.

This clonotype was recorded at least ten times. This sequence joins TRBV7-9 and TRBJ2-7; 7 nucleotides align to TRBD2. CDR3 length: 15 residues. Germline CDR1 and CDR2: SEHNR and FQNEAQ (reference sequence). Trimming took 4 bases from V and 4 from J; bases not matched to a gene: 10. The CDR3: CASSSAVGGVYEQYF. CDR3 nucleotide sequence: TGTGCCAGCAGCTCAGCCGTGGGGGGGGTGTACGAGCAGTACTTC.